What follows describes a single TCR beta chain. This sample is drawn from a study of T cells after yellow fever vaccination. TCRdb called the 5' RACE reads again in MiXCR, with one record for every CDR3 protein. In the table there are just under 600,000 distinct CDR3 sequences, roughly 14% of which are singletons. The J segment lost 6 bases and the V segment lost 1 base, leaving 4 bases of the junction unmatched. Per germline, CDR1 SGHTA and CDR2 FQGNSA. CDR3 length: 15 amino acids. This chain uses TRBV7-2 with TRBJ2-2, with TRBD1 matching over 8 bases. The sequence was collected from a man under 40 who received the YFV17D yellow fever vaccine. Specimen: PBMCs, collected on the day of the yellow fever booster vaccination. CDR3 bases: TGTGCCAGCAGCTTAGGTGGGACAGGATCCGGGGAGCTGTTTTTT. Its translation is CASSLGGTGSGELFF.